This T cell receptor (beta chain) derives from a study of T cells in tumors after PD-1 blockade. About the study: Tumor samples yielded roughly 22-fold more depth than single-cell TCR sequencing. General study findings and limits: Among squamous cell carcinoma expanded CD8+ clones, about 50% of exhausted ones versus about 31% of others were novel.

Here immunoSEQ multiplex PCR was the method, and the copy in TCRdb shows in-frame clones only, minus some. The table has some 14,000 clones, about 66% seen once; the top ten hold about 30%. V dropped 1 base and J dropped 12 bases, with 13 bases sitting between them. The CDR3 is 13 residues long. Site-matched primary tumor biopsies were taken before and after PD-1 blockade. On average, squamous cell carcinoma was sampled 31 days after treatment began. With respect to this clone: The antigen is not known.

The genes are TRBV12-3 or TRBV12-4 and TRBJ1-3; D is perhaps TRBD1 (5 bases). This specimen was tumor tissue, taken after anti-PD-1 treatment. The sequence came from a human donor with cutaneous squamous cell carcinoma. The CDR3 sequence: CASSLEGGTSIYF. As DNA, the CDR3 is TGTGCCAGCAGTTTAGAAGGCGGGACTAGCATATATTTT.